These 8 T cell receptor beta chains originate from one sample sequenced in a study of blood T cell repertoires in COVID-19. Produced via immunoSEQ multiplex PCR; TCRdb's table is partial and in-frame only. The sample consists of almost 40,000 clones, 85% of them appearing once. The sequenced sample was peripheral blood. Source of these receptors: a man in his 60s with acute or convalescent COVID-19.

The chain couples TRBV29-1 to TRBJ1-1, with 10 bases identical to TRBD1. CDR3 length: 14 amino acids. V was pared by 7 bases and J by 7 bases, with 12 bases of the junction left unmatched. Looked up from germline, CDR1 is SQVTM and CDR2 is ANQGSEA. The DNA of the CDR3 is TGCAGCGCGATGAAAACCGGGACAGGGGATGAAGCTTTCTTT. Translating gives CSAMKTGTGDEAFF.

This chain joins TRBV6-1 and TRBJ2-3; TRBD2 matches 8 bases. CDR3 length: 17 residues. J gave up 0 bases and V 4 bases, and 9 bases lay outside the gene matches. Germline V CDR1 and CDR2: MNHNS, SASEGT. The CDR3 nucleotides read TGTGCCAGCAGTGGGGCAGTAGCGGGGTCTAGCACAGATACGCAGTATTTT. It encodes CASSGAVAGSSTDTQYF.

This clone was recorded once. The chain uses TRBV28 and TRBJ1-2, with D unclear. Trimming removed 3 bases at V and 4 bases at J, with 6 bases between. Germline V lookup: CDR1 MDHEN, CDR2 SYDVKM. The CDR3 length is 12 residues. The CDR3 sequence: CASSFPLYGYTF. CDR3 DNA sequence: TGTGCCAGCAGTTTTCCCCTCTATGGCTACACCTTC.

The CDR3 sequence: CASSLGSQETQYF. CDR3 nucleotide sequence: TGCGCCAGCAGCTTGGGCAGTCAAGAGACCCAGTACTTC. The chain combines TRBV5-1 with TRBJ2-5, with D unclear. V was clipped by 0 bases and J by 2 bases, with 5 bases between them. Per the germline V gene, CDR1 is SGHRS and CDR2 is YFSETQ. CDR3 length equals 13 residues. Based on the CDR3 plus reference TRBV5-1 and TRBJ2-5, the full variable domain is KAGVTQTPRYLIKTRGQQVTLSCSPISGHRSVSWYQQTPGQGLQFLFEYFSETQRNKGNFPGRFSGRQFSNSRSEMNVSTLELGDSALYLCASSLGSQETQYFGPGTRLLVL.

The chain joins TRBV5-1 to TRBJ2-3, with 7 bases identical to TRBD2. The CDR3 consists of 16 residues. V lost 0 bases, J lost 4 bases, and 8 bases stayed unmatched. Germline CDR1 SGHRS, CDR2 YFSETQ. CDR3 DNA sequence: TGCGCCAGCAGCTTGGATGGCGGGGGATTGTCAGATACGCAGTATTTT. Translating gives CASSLDGGGLSDTQYF.

The chain has TRBV6-4 and TRBJ2-2; weak D call: TRBD2 (7 bases). Trimming removed 4 bases from V and 1 base from J, with 13 bases in between. The CDR3 has 16 amino acids. The germline gives CDR1 MRHNA, CDR2 SNTAGT. This CDR3 is CASSARGGQNTGELFF. The CDR3 DNA is TGTGCCAGCAGTGCCCGCGGGGGCCAGAACACCGGGGAGCTGTTTTTT.

A note on this clone: This CDR3 is also generated by other DNA sequences in the sample. The chain carries TRBV18 and TRBJ1-1; possibly TRBD1 for D (5 bases). Trimming left V 6 bases short and J 0 bases short, with 11 bases between. The CDR3 covers 14 residues. Looked up from germline, CDR1 is KGHSH and CDR2 is LQKENI. The CDR3 loop reads CASSPQGMNTEAFF. CDR3 sequence (DNA): TGTGCCAGCTCGCCCCAGGGCATGAACACTGAAGCTTTCTTT.

This clone was recorded a few times. The V call is TRBV18, the J call TRBJ2-7; D is unresolved. Deletions cut 2 bases from V and 7 bases from J, with 15 bases between. The CDR3 totals 14 residues. Germline-derived CDR1 and CDR2 are KGHSH and LQKENI. The CDR3 here is CASSPTSTTVEQYF. The CDR3 DNA reads TGTGCCAGCTCACCAACCAGTACTACGGTGGAGCAGTACTTC.